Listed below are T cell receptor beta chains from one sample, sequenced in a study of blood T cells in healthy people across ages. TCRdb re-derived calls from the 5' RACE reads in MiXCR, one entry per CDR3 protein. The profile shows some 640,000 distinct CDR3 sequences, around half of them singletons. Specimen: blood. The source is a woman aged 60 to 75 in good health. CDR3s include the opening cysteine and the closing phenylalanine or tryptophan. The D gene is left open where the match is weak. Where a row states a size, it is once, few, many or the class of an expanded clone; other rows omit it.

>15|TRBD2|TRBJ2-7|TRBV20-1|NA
TGCAGTGCCCGGCCTAGCGGGAGGGAGTCCTACGAGCAGTACTTC
CSARPSGRESYEQYF
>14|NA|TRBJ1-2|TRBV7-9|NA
TGTGCCAGCAGCGCTGGACAGACCGTCTATGGCTACACCTTC
CASSAGQTVYGYTF
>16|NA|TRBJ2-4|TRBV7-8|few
TGTGCCAGCAGCTTAGGAGCCAGGGGCGATTCTCAGGGGCAGTACTTC
CASSLGARGDSQGQYF
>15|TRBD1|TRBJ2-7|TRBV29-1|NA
TGCGGCGTCAGAAAGGGGGGACAGGGGTACTACGAGCAGTACTTC
CGVRKGGQGYYEQYF
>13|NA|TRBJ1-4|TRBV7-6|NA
TGTGCCAGCAGTGAAGCAACTAATGAAAAACTGTTTTTT
CASSEATNEKLFF
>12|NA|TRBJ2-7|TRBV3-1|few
TGTGCCAGCAGGCAAGGGGCCGGCGAGCAGTACTTC
CASRQGAGEQYF
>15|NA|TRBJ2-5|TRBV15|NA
TGTGCCACCAGCAGAGATTCGGGGTCCAGGCAGACCCAGTACTTC
CATSRDSGSRQTQYF
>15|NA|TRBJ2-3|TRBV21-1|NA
TGTGCCAGCAGCACTCCTAGCGGGAGTCTAGATACGCAGTATTTT
CASSTPSGSLDTQYF
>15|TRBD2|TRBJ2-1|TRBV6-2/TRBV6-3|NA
TGTGCCAGCAGTTCAAGCGGGATAGGAGCGAATGAGCAGTTCTTC
CASSSSGIGANEQFF
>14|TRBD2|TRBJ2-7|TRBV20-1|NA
TGCAGTGCTAGAGCCCTCGGGGGGGTCTACGAGCAGTACTTC
CSARALGGVYEQYF
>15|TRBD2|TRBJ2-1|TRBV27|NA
TGTGCCAGCAGTCCGCTTCCGGGAGGCCACAATGAGCAGTTCTTC
CASSPLPGGHNEQFF
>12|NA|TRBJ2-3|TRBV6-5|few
TGTGCCAGCAACGGAGACACAGATACGCAGTATTTT
CASNGDTDTQYF
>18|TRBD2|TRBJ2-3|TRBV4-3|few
TGCGCCAGCAGCCAAGCCCTACTACTAGCGGGGGGGTTAGATACGCAGTATTTT
CASSQALLLAGGLDTQYF
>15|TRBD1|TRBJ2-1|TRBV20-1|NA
TGCAGTGCTAGAACCGGGACAGGGGTCTGGAATGAGCAGTTCTTC
CSARTGTGVWNEQFF
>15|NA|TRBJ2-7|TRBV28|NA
TGTGCCAGCAGCCTCCCTCCGGGACAATTAAATGAGCAGTACTTC
CASSLPPGQLNEQYF
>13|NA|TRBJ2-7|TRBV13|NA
TGTGCCAGCAGGGAGGGTTTAGGATACGAGCAGTACTTC
CASREGLGYEQYF